This T cell receptor beta chain came from a study of beta chain features in type 1 diabetes. Study-wide points: Across all four CD4+ subsets, people with type 1 diabetes showed modestly shorter TCRB CDR3s. No resolution was reached here on whether HLA type influences TCRB rearrangement.

This clone has more than one count but fewer than ten. The antigen is unknown. Other DNA sequences in the sample encode the same CDR3. Expressed TCRB transcripts were sequenced because the isolated RNA had all been reverse transcribed beforehand. The table came from immunoSEQ multiplex PCR; TCRdb's copy has only in-frame clones and leaves some out. The sample carries approximately 100,000 clones, roughly 28% recorded once. Trimming shortened V by 5 bases and J by 6 bases, and 6 bases separated the two germline ends. Germline V gene data show CDR1 as SGHNT and CDR2 as YYREEE (reference sequence). The CDR3 runs 11 residues.

The chain uses TRBV5-4 and TRBJ2-1; unclear D gene. The sequence was collected from a woman under 30 with type 1 diabetes. The sequenced sample consisted of central memory CD4+ T cells from blood. Here the CDR3 reads CASSFINEQFF. CDR3 nucleotide sequence: TGTGCCAGCAGTTTTATCAATGAGCAGTTCTTC.